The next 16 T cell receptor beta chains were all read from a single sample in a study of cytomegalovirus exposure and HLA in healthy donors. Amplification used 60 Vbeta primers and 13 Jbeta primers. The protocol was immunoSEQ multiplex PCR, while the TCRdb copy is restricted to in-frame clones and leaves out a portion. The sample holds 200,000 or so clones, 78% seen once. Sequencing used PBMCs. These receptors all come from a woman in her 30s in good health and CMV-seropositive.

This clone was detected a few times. The CDR3 spells CASSLALSGDGSTDTQYF. The CDR3 coding sequence is TGCGCCAGCAGCTTGGCTCTCAGCGGGGACGGGAGCACAGATACGCAGTATTTT. J is TRBJ2-3 and V is TRBV5-1; 7 bases align to TRBD2. CDR1 and CDR2 (germline): SGHRS, YFSETQ. Losses at the gene ends were 0 bases for V and 0 bases for J; bases not matched to a gene: 10. The CDR3 totals 18 residues.

For the CDR3, the DNA is TGCGCCAGCAGCTTGGTCCGAGGCAATGAGCAGTTCTTC. Protein sequence: CASSLVRGNEQFF. V is TRBV5-1 and J is TRBJ2-1; D not certain. Germline lookup yields CDR1 SGHRS and CDR2 YFSETQ. CDR3 length: 13 amino acids. Trimming pared 0 bases from V and 6 bases from J, leaving 7 bases between.

The chain's CDR3 is CASSPRDRGRIHEQFF. CDR3 DNA sequence: TGTGCCAGTAGTCCAAGGGACAGGGGACGTATTCATGAGCAGTTCTTC. The V gene is TRBV19, the J gene TRBJ2-1; the match to TRBD1 covers 10 bases. Germline-derived CDR1 and CDR2 are LNHDA and SQIVND (reference sequence). This CDR3 contains 16 residues. The V gene end was trimmed by 5 bases and the J gene end by 8 bases; junction bases not matched to a gene: 12. Together with reference TRBV19 and TRBJ2-1, the CDR3 gives the full variable domain: DGGITQSPKYLFRKEGQNVTLSCEQNLNHDAMYWYRQDPGQGLRLIYYSQIVNDFQKGDIAEGYSVSREKKESFPLTVTSAQKNPTAFYLCASSPRDRGRIHEQFFGPGTRLTVL.

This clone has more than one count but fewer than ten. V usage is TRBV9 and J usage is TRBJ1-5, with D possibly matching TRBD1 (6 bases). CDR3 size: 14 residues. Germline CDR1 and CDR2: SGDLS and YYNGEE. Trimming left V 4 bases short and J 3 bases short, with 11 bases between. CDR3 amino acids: CASSIGTLNQPQHF. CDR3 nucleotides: TGTGCCAGCAGCATCGGGACACTCAATCAGCCCCAGCATTTT.

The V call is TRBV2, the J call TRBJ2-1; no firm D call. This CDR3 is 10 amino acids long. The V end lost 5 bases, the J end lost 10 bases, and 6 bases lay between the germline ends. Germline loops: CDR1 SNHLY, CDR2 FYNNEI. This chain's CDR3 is CASSTLEQFF. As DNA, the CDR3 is TGTGCCAGCAGTACTTTAGAGCAGTTCTTC.

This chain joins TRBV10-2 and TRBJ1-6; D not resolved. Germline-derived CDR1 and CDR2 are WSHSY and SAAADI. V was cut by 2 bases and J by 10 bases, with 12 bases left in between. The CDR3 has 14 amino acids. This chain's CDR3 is CASSEVRSQSPLHF. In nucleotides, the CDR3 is TGCGCCAGCAGTGAGGTCAGGTCCCAATCACCCCTCCACTTT.

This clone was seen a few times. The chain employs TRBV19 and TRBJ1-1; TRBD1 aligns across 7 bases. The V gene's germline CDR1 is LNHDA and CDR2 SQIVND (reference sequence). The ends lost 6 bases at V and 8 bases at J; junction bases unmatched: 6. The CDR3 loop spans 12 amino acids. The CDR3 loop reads CASRTAGQEAFF. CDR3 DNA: TGTGCCAGTAGGACCGCGGGACAGGAAGCTTTCTTT.

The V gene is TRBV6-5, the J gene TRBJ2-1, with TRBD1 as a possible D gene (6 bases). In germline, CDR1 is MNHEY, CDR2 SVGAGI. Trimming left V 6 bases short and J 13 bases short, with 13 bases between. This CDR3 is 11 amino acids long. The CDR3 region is CASSQGFGQFF. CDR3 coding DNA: TGTGCCAGCAGCCAGGGGTTTGGTCAGTTCTTC.

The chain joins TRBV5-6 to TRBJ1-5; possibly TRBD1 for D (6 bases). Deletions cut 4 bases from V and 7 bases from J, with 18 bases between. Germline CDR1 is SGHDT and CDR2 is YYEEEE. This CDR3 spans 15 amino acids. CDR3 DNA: TGTGCCAGCAGCCGACGGGGGGCGGGGTACCAGCCCCAGCATTTT. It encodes CASSRRGAGYQPQHF.

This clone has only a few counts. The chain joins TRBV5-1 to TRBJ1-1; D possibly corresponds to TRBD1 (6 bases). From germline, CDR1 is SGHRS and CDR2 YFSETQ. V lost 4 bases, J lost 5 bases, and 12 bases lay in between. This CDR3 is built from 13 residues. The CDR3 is CASSEQGGTEAFF. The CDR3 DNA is TGCGCCAGCAGCGAACAGGGAGGGACTGAAGCTTTCTTT.

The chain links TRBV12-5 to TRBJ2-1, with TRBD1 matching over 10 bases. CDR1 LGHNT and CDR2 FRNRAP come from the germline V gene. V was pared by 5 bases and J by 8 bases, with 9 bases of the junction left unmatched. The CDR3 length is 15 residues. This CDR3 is CASGIDGQGVDEQFF. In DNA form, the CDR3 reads TGTGCTAGTGGTATAGACGGACAGGGGGTCGATGAGCAGTTCTTC.

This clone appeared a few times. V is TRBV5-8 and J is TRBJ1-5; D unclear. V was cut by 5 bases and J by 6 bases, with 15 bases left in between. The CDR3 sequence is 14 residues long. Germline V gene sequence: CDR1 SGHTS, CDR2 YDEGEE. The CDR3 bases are TGTGCCAGCAGACCCGTCGGGGTTCGTCAGCCCCAGCATTTT. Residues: CASRPVGVRQPQHF. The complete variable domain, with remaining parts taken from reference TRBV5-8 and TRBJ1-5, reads EAGVTQSPTHLIKTRGQQATLRCSPISGHTSVYWYQQALGLGLQFLLWYDEGEERNRGNFPPRFSGRQFPNYSSELNVNALELEDSALYLCASRPVGVRQPQHFGDGTRLSIL.

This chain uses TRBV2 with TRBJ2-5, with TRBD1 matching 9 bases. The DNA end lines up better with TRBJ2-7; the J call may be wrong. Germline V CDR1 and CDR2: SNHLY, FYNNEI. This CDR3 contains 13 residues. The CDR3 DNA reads TGTGCCGCCACAGGGGGCAGCGTCTACGAGCAGTACTTC. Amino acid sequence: CAATGGSVYEQYF.

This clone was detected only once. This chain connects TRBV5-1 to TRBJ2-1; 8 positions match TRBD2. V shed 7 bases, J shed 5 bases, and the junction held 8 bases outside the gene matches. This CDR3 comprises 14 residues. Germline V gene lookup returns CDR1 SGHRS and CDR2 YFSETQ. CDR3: CASGPGTRDNEQFF. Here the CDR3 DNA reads TGCGCCAGCGGACCCGGGACTAGAGACAATGAGCAGTTCTTC.

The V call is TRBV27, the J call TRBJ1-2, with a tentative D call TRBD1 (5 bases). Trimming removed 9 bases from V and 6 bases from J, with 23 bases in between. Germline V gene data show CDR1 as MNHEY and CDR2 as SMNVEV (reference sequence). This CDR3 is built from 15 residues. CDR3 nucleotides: TGTGCCAGTAGTACTTTGGACCCCGGGGGGAATGGCTACACCTTC. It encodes CASSTLDPGGNGYTF.

The CDR3: CASSYSRQNLQETQYF. For the CDR3, the DNA is TGTGCCAGCAGTTACTCCCGACAGAACCTCCAAGAGACCCAGTACTTC. The rearrangement links TRBV6-5 to TRBJ2-5; weak D call: TRBD1 (5 bases). V dropped 0 bases and J dropped 1 base, with 12 bases sitting between them. The CDR3 length is 16 residues. From germline, CDR1 is MNHEY and CDR2 SVGAGI.